This TCR beta chain was obtained from a study of blood T cell repertoires in COVID-19. Study-wide background: Material from acute and convalescent COVID-19 was sourced from the United States, Italy and Spain. In each case, the material was cDNA or gDNA derived from T cells, B-cell-depleted T cells, or PBMCs.

In the original processing: From reference gene primer amplification, estimates of nucleated cell counts were derived. The repertoire was sequenced with immunoSEQ multiplex PCR; TCRdb's copy has only in-frame clones and lacks some. The V and J calls and clone size are taken from that table; D and trimming were inferred from the DNA. The profile shows about 300,000 clones, around 88% of them singletons. Unmatched junction bases numbered 8, after V lost 6 bases and J lost 7 bases. Germline CDR1 is MDHEN and CDR2 is SYDVKM. The CDR3 contains 14 residues. The material sequenced was peripheral blood. The TCR sequence derives from a woman aged 25 to 39 who had recovered from COVID-19. The chain is built from TRBV28 and TRBJ2-7; 11 bases agree with TRBD2. In DNA form, the CDR3 reads TGTGCCAGCAGGGAACTAGCGGGGGCTGGGGAGCAGTACTTC. It is translated as CASRELAGAGEQYF. Variable domain in full (rest from reference TRBV28 and TRBJ2-7): DVKVTQSSRYLVKRTGEKVFLECVQDMDHENMFWYRQDPGLGLRLIYFSYDVKMKEKGDIPEGYSVSREKKERFSLILESASTNQTSMYLCASRELAGAGEQYFGPGTRLTVT.